This T cell receptor beta chain was captured in a study of regulatory T cells in long-lasting Graves disease. This CDR3 region has 15 residues. CDR1 and CDR2 (germline): SGHAT, FQNNGV. Trimming removed 7 bases at V and 4 bases at J, with 18 bases between. The time point is: persistent/refractory GD, antithyroid drugs over 5 years with positive TRAb. The TCR library was prepared using RNA isolated from PBMCs. TCR beta libraries were built with iRepertoire HTBI primers and Arm-PCR of CDR3 regions. TCRdb re-analysed the multiplex PCR reads in MiXCR, keeping a single row per CDR3 protein. The sample gives almost 350,000 distinct CDR3 sequences, around 19% of which show up once; less than 30% is in the top ten.

The origin of this receptor is a female donor with Graves disease. Specimen: peripheral blood mononuclear cells (PBMCs), collected when the disease was refractory, from a patient treated with antithyroid drugs. V and J are TRBV11-2 and TRBJ2-3, with D possibly TRBD2 on 6 matching bases. The CDR3 bases are TGTGCCAGCACCCTAAGGAGGGATTGGGCAGATACGCAGTATTTT. Residues: CASTLRRDWADTQYF.